This entry lists 7 T cell receptor beta chains sequenced from one sample in a study of cytomegalovirus exposure and HLA in healthy donors. Data came from immunoSEQ multiplex PCR; TCRdb stores just in-frame clones and leaves some out. The table records fewer than 250,000 clones, over 75% of them present only once. Material: PBMCs. These receptors originate from a woman younger than 35 in good health and CMV-seropositive.

The V and J genes are TRBV30 and TRBJ1-1; D call uncertain. From germline, CDR1 is GTSNPN and CDR2 SVGIG (reference sequence). This CDR3 has 11 residues. Trimming left V 3 bases short and J 9 bases short, with 11 bases between. CDR3 protein: CAWSTGVQAFF. In DNA form, the CDR3 reads TGTGCCTGGAGCACCGGGGTACAAGCTTTCTTT.

This clone was seen only a few times. J is TRBJ1-4 and V is TRBV2, with a possible D match to TRBD1 (5 bases). This CDR3 has 11 residues. Germline V lookup: CDR1 SNHLY, CDR2 FYNNEI. Trimming took off 11 bases at V and 15 bases at J, with 19 bases between the two ends. CDR3 bases: TGTGCCTCTCGCGGGGGGTCGGTGGTGTTTTTT. This gives the protein CASRGGSVVFF.

This sequence joins TRBV11-2 and TRBJ2-1, with 8 nucleotides matching TRBD1. V was pared by 5 bases and J by 4 bases, with 10 bases of the junction left unmatched. CDR1 and CDR2 (germline): SGHAT, FQNNGV. The CDR3 contains 16 residues. CDR3 in DNA: TGTGCCAGCAGCCAACCAGCAGGGACAGGTTACAATGAGCAGTTCTTC. Amino acids: CASSQPAGTGYNEQFF. The full variable domain, rest sourced from reference TRBV11-2 and TRBJ2-1, is EAGVAQSPRYKIIEKRQSVAFWCNPISGHATLYWYQQILGQGPKLLIQFQNNGVVDDSQLPKDRFSAERLKGVDSTLKIQPAKLEDSAVYLCASSQPAGTGYNEQFFGPGTRLTVL.

The chain is built from TRBV10-3 and TRBJ1-2, with D unresolved. The length of the CDR3 is 15 residues. CDR1 and CDR2 (germline): ENHRY, SYGVKD. V lost 1 base to trimming and J lost 2 bases, with 11 bases between them. The DNA for the CDR3 is TGTGCCATCAGTGAGTACCTGAAGGAGAACTATGGCTACACCTTC. It yields the protein CAISEYLKENYGYTF.

The V call is TRBV7-9, the J call TRBJ2-1; D uncertain. The CDR3 has 17 residues. V gave up 1 base and J gave up 7 bases, with 20 bases separating them. CDR1 and CDR2 from the germline V gene are SEHNR and FQNEAQ (reference sequence). The CDR3 nucleotides read TGTGCCAGCAGCTTAGACAGCCTTAACCTTCTTACTAATGAGCAGTTCTTC. Translated: CASSLDSLNLLTNEQFF.

Concerning this clone itself: This same CDR3 is encoded by further DNA sequences in the sample. The rearrangement uses TRBV27 and TRBJ1-1; D uncertain. The germline V gene encodes CDR1 MNHEY and CDR2 SMNVEV (reference sequence). The V and J ends lost 2 bases and 0 bases respectively, with 7 bases between them. The CDR3 spans 14 residues. As DNA, the CDR3 is TGTGCCAGCAGTTTACTACAGATGAACACTGAAGCTTTCTTT. The encoded protein is CASSLLQMNTEAFF.

The table lists this clone with a count of one. The chain links TRBV19 to TRBJ2-2; 8 bases map to TRBD1. The CDR3 covers 15 residues. The germline V gene encodes CDR1 LNHDA and CDR2 SQIVND (reference sequence). V shed 2 bases, J shed 7 bases, and the junction held 6 bases outside the gene matches. The CDR3 loop is CASSIKTGGSGELFF. The CDR3 DNA follows: TGTGCCAGTAGTATAAAAACAGGGGGTAGCGGGGAGCTGTTTTTT.